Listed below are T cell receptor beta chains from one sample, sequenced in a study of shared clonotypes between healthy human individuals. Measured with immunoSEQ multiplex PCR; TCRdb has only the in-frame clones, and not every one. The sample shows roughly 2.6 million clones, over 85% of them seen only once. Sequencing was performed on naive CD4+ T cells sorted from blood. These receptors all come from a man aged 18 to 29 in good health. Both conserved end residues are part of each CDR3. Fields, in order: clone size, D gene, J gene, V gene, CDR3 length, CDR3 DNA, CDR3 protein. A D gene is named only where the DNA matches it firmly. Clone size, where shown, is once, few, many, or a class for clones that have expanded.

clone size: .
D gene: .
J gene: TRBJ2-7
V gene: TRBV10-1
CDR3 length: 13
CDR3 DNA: TGCGCCAGCAGCGAAACGTACCGCGGCGAGCAGTACTTC
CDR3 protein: CASSETYRGEQYF

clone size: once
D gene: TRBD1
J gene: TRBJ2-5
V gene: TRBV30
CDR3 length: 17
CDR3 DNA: TGTGCCTGGACCAGGACAGGGGGCTTCAAGATGGGAGAGACCCAGTACTTC
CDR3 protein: CAWTRTGGFKMGETQYF

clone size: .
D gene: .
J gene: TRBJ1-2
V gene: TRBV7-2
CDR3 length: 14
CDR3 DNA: TGTGCCAGCAGCGGGGGTGGGTCCCACTATGGCTACACCTTC
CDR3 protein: CASSGGGSHYGYTF

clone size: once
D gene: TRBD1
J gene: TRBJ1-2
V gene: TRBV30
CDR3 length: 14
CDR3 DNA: TGTGCCTGGAGGCGGACAGGTTCTAACTATGGCTACACCTTC
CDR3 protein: CAWRRTGSNYGYTF

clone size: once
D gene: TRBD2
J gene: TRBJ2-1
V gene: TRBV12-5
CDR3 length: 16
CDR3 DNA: TGTGCTAGTGGTTTGGTCTCTAGCGGTGAAGGCAATGAGCAGTTCTTC
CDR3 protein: CASGLVSSGEGNEQFF

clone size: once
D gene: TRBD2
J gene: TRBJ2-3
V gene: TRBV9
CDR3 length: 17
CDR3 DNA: TGTGCCAGCAGCGTGGGGACTAGCGGGAGACACACAGATACGCAGTATTTT
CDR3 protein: CASSVGTSGRHTDTQYF

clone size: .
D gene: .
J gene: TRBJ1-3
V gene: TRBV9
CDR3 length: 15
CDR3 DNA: TGTGCCAGCAGCGTACATGAGAGCTCTGGAAACACCATATATTTT
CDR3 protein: CASSVHESSGNTIYF

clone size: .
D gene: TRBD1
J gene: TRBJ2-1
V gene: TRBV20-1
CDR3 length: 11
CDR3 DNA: TGCAGTGCTGGGGACAGGTATGAGCAGTTCTTC
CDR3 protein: CSAGDRYEQFF

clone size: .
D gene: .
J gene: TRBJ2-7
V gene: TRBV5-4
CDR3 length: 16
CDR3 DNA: TGTGCCAGCAGCTCGGCCAAACAGGGTAAATCCTACGAGCAGTACTTC
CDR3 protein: CASSSAKQGKSYEQYF

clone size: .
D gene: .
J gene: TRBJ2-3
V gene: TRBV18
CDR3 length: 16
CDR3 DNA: TGTGCCAGCTCACCACCAGGGGGACTTCTCACAGATACGCAGTATTTT
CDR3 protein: CASSPPGGLLTDTQYF

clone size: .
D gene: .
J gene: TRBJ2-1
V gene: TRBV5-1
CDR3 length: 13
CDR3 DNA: TGCGCCAGCAGCTTGGACGCCTACAATGAGCAGTTCTTC
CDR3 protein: CASSLDAYNEQFF

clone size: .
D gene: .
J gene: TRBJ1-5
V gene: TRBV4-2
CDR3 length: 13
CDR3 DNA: TGTGCCAGCAGCCAAGATGAGAGGCAGCCCCAGCATTTT
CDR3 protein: CASSQDERQPQHF

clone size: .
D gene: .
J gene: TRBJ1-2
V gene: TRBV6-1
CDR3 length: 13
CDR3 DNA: TGTGCCAGCAGTGAAAGTGGGGGGAGCGGCTACACCTTC
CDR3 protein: CASSESGGSGYTF

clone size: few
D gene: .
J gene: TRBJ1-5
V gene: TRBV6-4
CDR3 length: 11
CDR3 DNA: TGTGCCAGCAGTGTGGGACAGCCCCAGCATTTT
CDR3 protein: CASSVGQPQHF

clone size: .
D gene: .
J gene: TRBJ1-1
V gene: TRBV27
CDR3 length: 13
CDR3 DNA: TGTGCCAGCAGAACCGACATGAACACTGAAGCTTTCTTT
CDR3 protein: CASRTDMNTEAFF

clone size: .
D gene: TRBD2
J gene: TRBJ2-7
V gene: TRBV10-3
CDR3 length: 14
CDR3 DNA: TGTGCCATCAGTGAGTCTAGCGGGGCGGACGAGCAGTACTTC
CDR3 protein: CAISESSGADEQYF

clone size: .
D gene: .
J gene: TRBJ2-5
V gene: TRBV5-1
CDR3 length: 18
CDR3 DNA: TGCGCCAGCAGCTTGGCCTATGCGGGTGGTGATTTTGGAGAGACCCAGTACTTC
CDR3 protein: CASSLAYAGGDFGETQYF

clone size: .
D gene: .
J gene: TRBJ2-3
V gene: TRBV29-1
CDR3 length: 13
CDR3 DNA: TGCAGCGCCTTGAGCCAAGACACAGATACGCAGTATTTT
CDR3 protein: CSALSQDTDTQYF

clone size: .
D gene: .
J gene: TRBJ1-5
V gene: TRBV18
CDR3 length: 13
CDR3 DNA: TGTGCCAGCTCAACCGGTAGCAATCAGCCCCAGCATTTT
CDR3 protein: CASSTGSNQPQHF

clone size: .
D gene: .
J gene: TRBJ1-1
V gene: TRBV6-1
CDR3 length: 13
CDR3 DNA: TGTGCCACGTACATCTTGACTGGGACTGAAGCTTTCTTT
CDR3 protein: CATYILTGTEAFF